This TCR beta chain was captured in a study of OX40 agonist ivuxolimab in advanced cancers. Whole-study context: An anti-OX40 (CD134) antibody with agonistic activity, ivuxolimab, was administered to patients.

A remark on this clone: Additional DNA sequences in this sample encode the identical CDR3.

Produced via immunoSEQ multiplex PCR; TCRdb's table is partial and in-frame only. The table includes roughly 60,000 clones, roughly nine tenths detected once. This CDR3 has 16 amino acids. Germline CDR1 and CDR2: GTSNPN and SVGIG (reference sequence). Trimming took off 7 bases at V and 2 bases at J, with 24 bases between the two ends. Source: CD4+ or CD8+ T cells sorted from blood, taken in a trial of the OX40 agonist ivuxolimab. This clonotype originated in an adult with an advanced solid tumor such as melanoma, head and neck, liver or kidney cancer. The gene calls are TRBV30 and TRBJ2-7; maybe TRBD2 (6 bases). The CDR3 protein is CALFVIGTGGTYEQYF. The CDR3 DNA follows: TGTGCCTTATTCGTTATCGGCACAGGAGGGACCTACGAGCAGTACTTC.